The 22 T cell receptor beta chains reported below all come from one sample, sequenced in a study of Graves' ophthalmopathy and Graves' hyperthyroidism. Amplification of TCR beta CDR3 regions used RNA transcripts. Scientists carried out first-round RT-PCR using HTBI primers and then a second-round multiplex PCR. TCRdb processed the multiplex PCR reads anew with MiXCR; each CDR3 protein has one entry. The repertoire consists of some 750,000 distinct CDR3 sequences, with 40% occurring once and the leading ten covering about 40%. What was sequenced was peripheral blood. These receptors all come from an adult man with Graves' ophthalmopathy.

V usage is TRBV25-1 and J usage is TRBJ1-2; perhaps TRBD1 as D (5 bases). The CDR3 contains 11 residues. CDR1 and CDR2 from the germline V gene are MGHDK and SYGVNS. V was pared by 11 bases and J by 0 bases, with 7 bases between. The CDR3 region is CAAGTNYGYTF. The CDR3 DNA sequence: TGTGCCGCAGGGACTAACTATGGCTACACCTTC.

CDR3 in DNA: TGTGCCAGCAGTTACTCTCGACGGGACAGCTCCTACGAGCAGTACTTC. Amino acid sequence: CASSYSRRDSSYEQYF. The chain combines TRBV6-6 with TRBJ2-7, with 7 bases aligning to TRBD1. The CDR3 covers 16 residues. Germline assignment: CDR1 MNHNY and CDR2 SVGAGI (reference sequence). The trim removed 0 bases at V and 0 bases at J, leaving 5 bases unmatched.

The chain couples TRBV25-1 to TRBJ1-1; 10 bases match TRBD1. After removal of 11 bases from V and 6 bases from J, the junction contained 3 bases not matched to a gene. The CDR3 extends over 11 amino acids. Per germline, CDR1 MGHDK and CDR2 SYGVNS. Here the CDR3 DNA reads TGTGCCCGAGGACAGGGGGCTGAAGCTTTCTTT. It translates to CARGQGAEAFF.

V usage is TRBV2 and J usage is TRBJ2-3; no reliable D call. Germline-derived CDR1 and CDR2 are SNHLY and FYNNEI. The CDR3 spans 16 residues. Deletions cut 0 bases from V and 6 bases from J, with 16 bases between. The CDR3 region is CASSEALGLLVDTQYF. For the CDR3, the DNA is TGTGCCAGCAGTGAAGCGTTAGGGCTATTAGTGGATACGCAGTATTTT. The full variable domain, in which reference TRBV2 and TRBJ2-3 provide the parts outside the CDR3, is EPEVTQTPSHQVTQMGQEVILRCVPISNHLYFYWYRQILGQKVEFLVSFYNNEISEKSEIFDDQFSVERPDGSNFTLKIRSTKLEDSAMYFCASSEALGLLVDTQYFGPGTRLTVL.

A few counts support this clonotype. The chain combines TRBV20-1 with TRBJ1-5; 12 bases align to TRBD1. Unmatched junction bases numbered 5, after V lost 1 base and J lost 7 bases. Germline V CDR1 and CDR2: DFQATT, SNEGSKA (reference sequence). CDR3 length equals 15 residues. CDR3 protein: CSARVGQGAGQPQHF. Here the CDR3 DNA reads TGCAGTGCTAGAGTGGGACAGGGGGCAGGCCAGCCCCAGCATTTT.

This chain uses TRBV5-1 with TRBJ1-1; 9 bases fit TRBD1. This CDR3 is 19 amino acids long. The V and J ends lost 4 bases and 0 bases, in that order; junction bases with no gene match: 16. The V gene's germline CDR1 is SGHRS and CDR2 YFSETQ. The CDR3 here is CASSPGPYRGHKMNTEAFF. Here the CDR3 DNA reads TGCGCCAGCAGCCCGGGCCCGTACAGGGGGCATAAAATGAACACTGAAGCTTTCTTT. Full variable domain (outside the CDR3, taken from reference TRBV5-1 and TRBJ1-1): KAGVTQTPRYLIKTRGQQVTLSCSPISGHRSVSWYQQTPGQGLQFLFEYFSETQRNKGNFPGRFSGRQFSNSRSEMNVSTLELGDSALYLCASSPGPYRGHKMNTEAFFGQGTRLTVV.

This clonotype has just a few counts. The chain uses TRBV13 and TRBJ2-7; perhaps D is TRBD1 or TRBD2 (5 bases each). The germline V gene has CDR1 PRHDT and CDR2 FYEKMQ (reference sequence). The V gene lost 2 bases and the J gene lost 2 bases, with 10 bases spanning the gap. The CDR3 covers 14 residues. In DNA form, the CDR3 reads TGTGCCAGCAGCTTAACCCAGGGACCCTACGAGCAGTACTTC. Its translation is CASSLTQGPYEQYF.

This clonotype has a count of ten or more. The rearrangement uses TRBV20-1 and TRBJ2-5; TRBD2 agrees at 9 bases. Per the germline V gene, CDR1 is DFQATT and CDR2 is SNEGSKA (reference sequence). CDR3 length: 13 residues. Germline trimming cut 4 bases from V and 3 bases from J; bases unmatched to any gene: 3. CDR3 loop: CSATLAGKETQYF. CDR3 nucleotides: TGCAGTGCTACGCTAGCGGGGAAAGAGACCCAGTACTTC.

This clonotype was recorded at least ten times. The chain links TRBV19 to TRBJ1-2; D gene uncertain. There are 12 residues in the CDR3. V lost 4 bases to trimming and J lost 7 bases, with 10 bases between them. The germline V gene encodes CDR1 LNHDA and CDR2 SQIVND (reference sequence). CDR3 sequence (DNA): TGTGCCAGTAGTACTGAGGGAGGTGGCTACACCTTC. Protein: CASSTEGGGYTF.

This clonotype was detected a few times. The chain is built from TRBV2 and TRBJ2-5, with D possibly being TRBD1 (5 bases). The germline CDR1 and CDR2 sequences are SNHLY and FYNNEI. Deletions cut 5 bases from V and 5 bases from J, with 15 bases between. This CDR3 region has 14 residues. The CDR3 here is CASSPGLAAETQYF. In nucleotides, the CDR3 is TGTGCCAGCAGTCCAGGGTTAGCTGCCGAGACCCAGTACTTC.

This clonotype occurred many times. This chain connects TRBV7-3 to TRBJ2-7; D may be TRBD1 (6 bases). The CDR3 runs 14 residues. Germline CDR1 SGHTA, CDR2 FQGTGA. V was cut by 5 bases and J by 3 bases, with 14 bases left in between. The CDR3, as DNA: TGTGCCAGCAGCCCCCGGACAGACGGCTACGAGCAGTACTTC. This gives the protein CASSPRTDGYEQYF.

This clonotype was detected only a few times. Here the CDR3 reads CSAQRGGSQETQYF. In DNA form, the CDR3 reads TGCAGTGCCCAAAGGGGGGGAAGCCAAGAGACCCAGTACTTC. The chain is built from TRBV20-1 and TRBJ2-5; D is possibly TRBD2 (7 bases). The CDR3 is 14 amino acids. Germline V gives CDR1 DFQATT, CDR2 SNEGSKA (reference sequence). V was trimmed by 6 bases and J by 1 base, leaving 15 bases between them.

This sequence joins TRBV11-2 and TRBJ1-4; D gene unclear. V shed 5 bases and J shed 8 bases, with 15 bases lying between them. The CDR3 is 14 residues long. CDR1 SGHAT and CDR2 FQNNGV come from the germline V gene. The CDR3 DNA reads as TGTGCCAGCAGCCAAGATCTCGGGGTGGAAAAACTGTTTTTT. It encodes CASSQDLGVEKLFF.

About this clonotype itself: A junction boundary mismatches the germline segment, possibly from a read error. The V call is TRBV24-1, the J call TRBJ1-5, with 10 positions matching TRBD1. The length of the CDR3 is 17 residues. Germline-derived CDR1 and CDR2 are KGHDR and SFDVKD. CDR3 bases: TGTGCCAGCAGTAATAGACAGGGGGCTTATAGCAATCAGCCCCAGCATTTT. Translated, it gives CASSNRQGAYSNQPQHF.

Concerning this clonotype: In this CDR3 the conserved last residue, phenylalanine or tryptophan, is missing, so a read error is likely. This chain joins TRBV7-2 and TRBJ2-7, with a possible D match to TRBD1 (5 bases). CDR1 is SGHTA, CDR2 FQGNSA, per germline. The CDR3 totals 14 residues. Trimming took off 5 bases at V and 1 base at J, with 12 bases between the two ends. As DNA, the CDR3 is TGTGCCAGCAGCCGGGCAGGGAATTCCTACGAGCAGTACTGC. Residues: CASSRAGNSYEQYC.

The gene calls are TRBV2 and TRBJ1-2; D possibly corresponds to TRBD1 (5 bases). Germline-derived CDR1 and CDR2 are SNHLY and FYNNEI. This CDR3 spans 17 amino acids. V was shortened by 0 bases and J by 7 bases, with 21 bases between the two germline ends. The CDR3 DNA is TGTGCCAGCAGTGAAGCGTCGCGTGGACACCCGGATTCTGGCTACACCTTC. This sequence encodes CASSEASRGHPDSGYTF.

This clonotype was seen many times. This chain joins TRBV7-8 and TRBJ2-5, with a weak D call TRBD1 (5 bases). The CDR3 extends over 14 amino acids. V lost 5 bases and J lost 1, with 11 bases in between. CDR1 and CDR2 from the germline V gene are SGHVS and FQNEAQ. The CDR3, as DNA: TGTGCCAGCAGCCTGGCCAGGGCCCAAGAGACCCAGTACTTC. Translation gives CASSLARAQETQYF. The full variable domain, in which reference TRBV7-8 and TRBJ2-5 provide the parts outside the CDR3, is GAGVSQSPRYKVAKRGQDVALRCDPISGHVSLFWYQQALGQGPEFLTYFQNEAQLDKSGLPSDRFFAERPEGSVSTLKIQRTQQEDSAVYLCASSLARAQETQYFGPGTRLLVL.

The sample holds one count of this clonotype. One end of the junction is discordant with germline, which a read error may explain. V usage is TRBV7-7 and J usage is TRBJ1-2, with 9 bases identical to TRBD1. The CDR3 length is 13 residues. From germline, CDR1 is SSHAT and CDR2 FNYEAQ (reference sequence). The CDR3 nucleotides read TGTGCTAGCAGCGCCGGGACAGGGAACTGCTACACCTTC. It translates to CASSAGTGNCYTF.

As concerns this clonotype: The CDR3 end shows no conserved phenylalanine or tryptophan, and so a read error is likely. The limits of the CDR3 on the DNA are not certain, so only TCRdb's listed CDR3 is given. The V call is TRBV7-9, the J call TRBJ2-6. Germline lookup yields CDR1 SEHNR and CDR2 FQNEAQ (reference sequence). The CDR3 adds up to 8 amino acids, both ends counted. This CDR3 is CASSSMTS.

This clonotype was counted only a few times. The chain uses TRBV20-1 and TRBJ2-7; no reliable D call. The V gene's germline CDR1 is DFQATT and CDR2 SNEGSKA (reference sequence). The V and J ends lost 4 bases and 0 bases respectively, with 7 bases between them. This CDR3 region has 12 residues. The DNA for the CDR3 is TGCAGTGCTACGACTGACTCCTACGAGCAGTACTTC. Protein: CSATTDSYEQYF.

This clonotype is a singleton in its sample. The chain has TRBV20-1 and TRBJ2-2; D not resolved. Trimming cost V 3 bases and J 2 bases, with 13 bases left between them. This CDR3 is built from 15 residues. Per the germline V gene, CDR1 is DFQATT and CDR2 is SNEGSKA (reference sequence). The CDR3 spells CSASSAVLNTGELFF. Written as DNA, the CDR3 is TGCAGTGCTAGCAGTGCAGTGCTAAACACCGGGGAGCTGTTTTTT.

This clonotype appeared many times. The chain recombines TRBV15 with TRBJ1-1; 8 bases are a match to TRBD1. Losses at the gene ends were 0 bases for V and 8 bases for J; bases not matched to a gene: 2. This CDR3 is built from 13 residues. The germline CDR1 and CDR2 sequences are LNHNV and YYDKDF (reference sequence). In nucleotides, the CDR3 is TGTGCCACCAGCAGAGACCGGACAGGGGAAGCTTTCTTT. Translation: CATSRDRTGEAFF.